The source of this T cell receptor (beta chain) is a study of cytomegalovirus exposure and HLA in healthy donors. General observations from the study: In a later analysis, the majority of CMV-associated beta chains seemingly showed HLA restriction.

For this clone: The antigen is undetermined.

PCR involved 60 Vbeta and 13 Jbeta primers. Clones were read by immunoSEQ multiplex PCR, and TCRdb kept only the in-frame ones, dropping some. The sample shows approximately 190,000 clones, 81% of them seen only once. The CDR3 totals 16 residues. V lost 0 bases to trimming and J lost 6 bases, with 18 bases between them. Germline loops: CDR1 SGHKS, CDR2 YYEKEE (reference sequence). Material: PBMCs. The receptor comes from a man over 45 in good health and CMV-seronegative. V and J are TRBV5-5 and TRBJ1-1; D gene ambiguous. This CDR3 reads CASSLAHLVGLAEAFF. The DNA of the CDR3 is TGTGCCAGCAGCTTGGCTCATTTGGTTGGACTGGCTGAAGCTTTCTTT.